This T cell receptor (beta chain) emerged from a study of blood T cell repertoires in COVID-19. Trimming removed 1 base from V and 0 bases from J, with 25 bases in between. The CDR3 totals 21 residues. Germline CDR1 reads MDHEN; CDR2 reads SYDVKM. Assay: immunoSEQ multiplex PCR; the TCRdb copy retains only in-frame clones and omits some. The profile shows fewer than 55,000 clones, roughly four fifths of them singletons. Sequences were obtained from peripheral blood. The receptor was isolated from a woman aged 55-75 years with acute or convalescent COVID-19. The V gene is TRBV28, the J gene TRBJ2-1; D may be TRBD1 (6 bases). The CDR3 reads CASSLSFGRDTSPGSYNEQFF. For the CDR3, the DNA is TGTGCCAGCAGTTTATCGTTCGGCCGGGACACCTCCCCCGGCTCCTACAATGAGCAGTTCTTC.